A single sample is the source of the 32 T cell receptor beta chains below, sequenced in a study of CD8 T cells in ankylosing spondylitis. Study conclusions and caveats: Ankylosing spondylitis blood seemed to carry a telltale TCR beta motif made of about 8 highly homologous variants.

In TCRdb, the 5' RACE reads were re-called with MiXCR into one record per CDR3 protein. Among about 390,000 distinct CDR3 sequences listed, around 20% were seen once. For these TCRs, the target antigens are not known. Input material: blood, either unsorted or a sorted T cell fraction (not recorded which). The receptors here all came from a male donor with ankylosing spondylitis.

The chain links TRBV10-3 to TRBJ1-1; 8 bases map to TRBD1. The germline V gene encodes CDR1 ENHRY and CDR2 SYGVKD. V gave up 6 bases and J gave up 4 bases; unmatched junction bases: 13. The CDR3 runs 16 residues. CDR3 coding DNA: TGTGCCATCAGACTAACGCCGGACAGGGTGGTCACTGAAGCTTTCTTT. Encoded protein: CAIRLTPDRVVTEAFF.

The table lists this clonotype with a few counts. The V and J genes are TRBV10-3 and TRBJ1-6; 9 bases fit TRBD1. CDR3 length: 17 amino acids. V gave up 6 bases and J gave up 7 bases; unmatched junction bases: 13. The germline CDR1 and CDR2 sequences are ENHRY and SYGVKD. The CDR3 spells CAIRADRGSDLNSPLHF. In DNA, the CDR3 is TGTGCCATCAGGGCAGACAGGGGGAGCGATTTGAATTCACCCCTCCACTTT.

This clonotype was seen a handful of times. The J gene is TRBJ2-3, the V gene TRBV6-1; TRBD2 aligns across 8 bases. The CDR3 spans 15 residues. The trim removed 6 bases at V and 0 bases at J, leaving 5 bases unmatched. Germline V gene data show CDR1 as MNHNS and CDR2 as SASEGT. Written as DNA, the CDR3 is TGTGCCAGCAGGTCAACTAGCGGAAGCACAGATACGCAGTATTTT. This encodes CASRSTSGSTDTQYF.

This clonotype has a handful of counts. The chain is built from TRBV20-1 and TRBJ2-1; D is unresolved. The V end was cut by 2 bases, the J end by 0 bases, with 8 bases between. Germline loops: CDR1 DFQATT, CDR2 SNEGSKA (reference sequence). The CDR3 has 14 residues. CDR3: CSARLRSSYNEQFF. DNA for the CDR3: TGCAGTGCTAGACTTAGGAGCTCCTACAATGAGCAGTTCTTC.

The sample holds one count of this clonotype. This sequence joins TRBV6-6 and TRBJ1-1; no clear D gene. This CDR3 spans 13 amino acids. Trimming pared 2 bases from V and 1 base from J, leaving 5 bases between. From germline, CDR1 is MNHNY and CDR2 SVGAGI (reference sequence). CDR3 loop: CASSYDWNTEAFF. CDR3 DNA sequence: TGTGCCAGCAGTTACGATTGGAACACTGAAGCTTTCTTT.

The CDR3 DNA reads TGCAGTGCTGAGGGAACTGAAGCTTTCTTT. Protein sequence: CSAEGTEAFF. This chain links TRBV20-1 with TRBJ1-1; D is unresolved. Germline V gene data show CDR1 as DFQATT and CDR2 as SNEGSKA (reference sequence). V was shortened by 5 bases and J by 5 bases, with 6 bases between the two germline ends. CDR3 size: 10 residues.

CDR3 nucleotides: TGTGCCAGCAGTGACGATGGGGGCCCCGGGGAGCTGTTTTTT. Amino acid sequence: CASSDDGGPGELFF. This chain connects TRBV2 to TRBJ2-2; D may be TRBD1 (6 bases). With 3 bases removed from V and 6 bases from J, the gap between germline ends came to 11 bases. Germline values: CDR1 SNHLY, CDR2 FYNNEI. The CDR3 runs to 14 residues.

V gene TRBV5-1 combines with J gene TRBJ2-4; D may be TRBD2 (6 bases). Trimming left V 0 bases short and J 8 bases short, with 18 bases between. Looked up from germline, CDR1 is SGHRS and CDR2 is YFSETQ. This CDR3 spans 16 amino acids. The CDR3 spells CASSLGVSVSGDIQYF. CDR3 DNA sequence: TGCGCCAGCAGCTTGGGAGTATCAGTTTCGGGAGACATTCAGTACTTC.

The gene calls are TRBV10-3 and TRBJ2-2; D remains ambiguous. V lost 3 bases and J 7 bases, leaving 12 bases between the germline ends. Germline V lookup: CDR1 ENHRY, CDR2 SYGVKD. This CDR3 region has 14 residues. The CDR3 DNA reads as TGTGCCATCAGTGATCGACCCAGTAGCGGGGAGCTGTTTTTT. Translated, it gives CAISDRPSSGELFF.

This chain joins TRBV20-1 and TRBJ1-2; 7 bases map to TRBD1. The ends lost 3 bases at V and 6 bases at J; junction bases unmatched: 7. Germline lookup yields CDR1 DFQATT and CDR2 SNEGSKA (reference sequence). This CDR3 region has 13 residues. CDR3 sequence (DNA): TGCAGTGCTAGCGGGACAGAAGGACATGGCTACACCTTC. The encoded protein is CSASGTEGHGYTF.

The V and J genes are TRBV9 and TRBJ2-1; 8 nucleotides align to TRBD2. The CDR3 has 13 amino acids. J was trimmed by 9 bases and V by 0 bases; bases with no gene match: 2. Germline CDR1 and CDR2: SGDLS and YYNGEE. Here the CDR3 DNA reads TGTGCCAGCAGCGTAGCGGGAGGGTCTGAGCAGTTCTTC. Translated, it gives CASSVAGGSEQFF.

This clonotype came up many times. The rearrangement uses TRBV24-1 and TRBJ2-1, with D perhaps assigned TRBD1 or TRBD2 (6 bases each). The length of the CDR3 is 16 residues. From germline, CDR1 is KGHDR and CDR2 SFDVKD. V lost 0 bases to trimming and J lost 5 bases, with 13 bases between them. DNA for the CDR3: TGTGCCACCAGTGATTTGGGGAGGACAGCACACAATGAGCAGTTCTTC. Protein: CATSDLGRTAHNEQFF.

This clonotype was counted only a few times. This sequence joins TRBV15 and TRBJ2-3, with D possibly being TRBD2 (5 bases). Germline V gives CDR1 LNHNV, CDR2 YYDKDF (reference sequence). With 1 base removed from V and 3 bases from J, the gap between germline ends came to 17 bases. There are 17 residues in the CDR3. CDR3 nucleotides: TGTGCCACCAGCAGAGGAGTTGGTGGGAGTGGGACAGATACGCAGTATTTT. Amino acid sequence: CATSRGVGGSGTDTQYF.

The gene calls are TRBV3-1 and TRBJ1-3; D gene ambiguous. Trimming stripped 0 bases from V and 0 bases from J, with 6 bases between. There are 15 residues in the CDR3. Germline V gene data show CDR1 as LGHDT and CDR2 as YNNKEL (reference sequence). CDR3 bases: TGTGCCAGCAGCCAAGATTGGTCCTCTGGAAACACCATATATTTT. It is translated as CASSQDWSSGNTIYF.

A few counts support this clonotype. The chain is built from TRBV7-8 and TRBJ2-2; TRBD2 matches at 10 bases. This CDR3 contains 18 residues. V gave up 2 bases and J gave up 3 bases; unmatched junction bases: 9. Germline V gene data show CDR1 as SGHVS and CDR2 as FQNEAQ. The CDR3 loop reads CASSLRAGGPPYTGELFF. CDR3 DNA sequence: TGTGCCAGCAGCTTAAGAGCGGGAGGGCCCCCGTACACCGGGGAGCTGTTTTTT.

This clonotype was picked up a small number of times. This chain links TRBV18 with TRBJ1-1; D call uncertain. The CDR3 loop spans 14 amino acids. Trimming removed 2 bases at V and 7 bases at J, with 14 bases between. Germline V gene sequence: CDR1 KGHSH, CDR2 LQKENI. In DNA form, the CDR3 reads TGTGCCAGCTCACCAGGCAGTACATCCGTTGAAGCTTTCTTT. Its protein is CASSPGSTSVEAFF.

The chain combines TRBV6-5 with TRBJ1-1; D ambiguous. Trimming shortened V by 7 bases and J by 6 bases, and 9 bases separated the two germline ends. Germline CDR1 and CDR2: MNHEY and SVGAGI. This CDR3 region has 11 residues. Here the CDR3 reads CASKNFAEAFF. The CDR3 region has the DNA TGTGCCAGCAAAAATTTTGCTGAAGCTTTCTTT.

The V and J genes are TRBV5-1 and TRBJ2-3; D is undetermined. CDR1 is SGHRS and CDR2 is YFSETQ in the germline V gene. CDR3 length equals 15 residues. The V end was cut by 0 bases, the J end by 2 bases, with 10 bases between. CDR3 in DNA: TGCGCCAGCAGCTTGGGTAGCAACCCCACAGATACGCAGTATTTT. Encoded protein: CASSLGSNPTDTQYF.

There are a few counts of this clonotype. The V gene is TRBV10-3, the J gene TRBJ2-1; possible D gene TRBD2, 7 bases. CDR1 and CDR2 (germline): ENHRY, SYGVKD. Deletions cut 11 bases from V and 3 bases from J, with 11 bases between. This CDR3 has 12 amino acids. CDR3 nucleotide sequence: TGTGCCTTAGGGGGGGGCTACAATGAGCAGTTCTTC. It specifies CALGGGYNEQFF.

V gene TRBV28 combines with J gene TRBJ1-1, with D unclear. This CDR3 contains 12 residues. The ends were cut back, 3 bases at V and 10 bases at J, with 12 bases in the middle. From germline, CDR1 is MDHEN and CDR2 SYDVKM. The CDR3 sequence is CASSLRPRTAFF. DNA of the CDR3: TGTGCCAGCAGTTTGAGGCCCCGAACAGCTTTCTTT. Full variable domain (outside the CDR3, taken from reference TRBV28 and TRBJ1-1): DVKVTQSSRYLVKRTGEKVFLECVQDMDHENMFWYRQDPGLGLRLIYFSYDVKMKEKGDIPEGYSVSREKKERFSLILESASTNQTSMYLCASSLRPRTAFFGQGTRLTVV.

This clonotype was recorded a few times. The V and J genes are TRBV12-3 or TRBV12-4 and TRBJ1-3; D unclear. The CDR3 is 12 amino acids. V dropped 6 bases and J dropped 0 bases, with 3 bases sitting between them. The CDR3 reads CASRRSGNTIYF. In DNA, the CDR3 is TGTGCCAGCAGACGCTCTGGAAACACCATATATTTT.

The rearrangement links TRBV14 to TRBJ2-1; 10 bases line up with TRBD2. The CDR3 length is 14 residues. CDR1 is SGHDN, CDR2 FVKESK, per germline. The trim removed 2 bases at V and 10 bases at J, leaving 5 bases unmatched. The CDR3 loop is CASSQSGRAGEQFF. The DNA of the CDR3 is TGTGCCAGCAGCCAAAGCGGGAGGGCCGGAGAGCAGTTCTTC.

This clonotype was counted only a few times. The chain couples TRBV28 to TRBJ2-3; D is perhaps TRBD1 (6 bases). The CDR3 extends over 12 amino acids. Germline CDR1 reads MDHEN; CDR2 reads SYDVKM. Trimming cost V 10 bases and J 6 bases, with 14 bases left between them. CDR3 protein: CATRGVGDTQYF. CDR3 coding DNA: TGTGCCACCAGGGGCGTCGGGGATACGCAGTATTTT.

The rearrangement uses TRBV5-1 and TRBJ2-1; TRBD2 aligns across 15 bases. Germline V CDR1 and CDR2: SGHRS, YFSETQ. CDR3 size: 16 residues. Trimming at V came to 4 bases and at J to 7 bases, leaving 6 bases not matched to a gene. CDR3 sequence reads: CASSTAGTSGGNEQFF. The CDR3 coding sequence is TGCGCCAGCAGCACCGCCGGGACTAGCGGGGGGAATGAGCAGTTCTTC.

This clonotype has only one observation. This rearrangement joins TRBV6-1 to TRBJ2-1, with D perhaps TRBD1 (6 bases). Germline V lookup: CDR1 MNHNS, CDR2 SASEGT. The V end was cut by 6 bases, the J end by 4 bases, with 19 bases between. The CDR3 is 16 amino acids. The CDR3 here is CASSPRWDTSYNEQFF. The CDR3 nucleotides read TGTGCCAGCAGCCCAAGATGGGACACATCATACAATGAGCAGTTCTTC.

CDR3 residues: CAISEYPGQGSYEQYF. The CDR3 nucleotides are TGTGCCATCAGTGAGTACCCGGGACAGGGTTCGTACGAGCAGTACTTC. The chain joins TRBV10-3 to TRBJ2-7, with TRBD1 matching 9 bases. CDR1 ENHRY and CDR2 SYGVKD come from the germline V gene. The CDR3 is 16 amino acids. With 1 base clipped from V and 4 bases from J, the junction kept 8 bases outside the gene matches.

The V call is TRBV20-1, the J call TRBJ1-5, with 8 positions matching TRBD1. CDR3 length: 14 amino acids. J lost 4 bases, V lost 4 bases, and 6 bases had no gene match. CDR1 and CDR2 (germline): DFQATT, SNEGSKA (reference sequence). This chain's CDR3 is CSATTTGVNQPQHF. Here the CDR3 DNA reads TGCAGTGCTACGACGACAGGGGTTAATCAGCCCCAGCATTTT.

This clonotype was seen a handful of times. The chain employs TRBV7-2 and TRBJ2-5, with D possibly matching TRBD1 (7 bases). CDR1 is SGHTA, CDR2 FQGNSA, per germline. Trimming cost V 5 bases and J 9 bases, with 16 bases left between them. This CDR3 is 13 amino acids long. CDR3 in DNA: TGTGCCAGCAGCATCGGACAGGCGGGGTCCCAGTACTTC. The encoded protein is CASSIGQAGSQYF.

The chain combines TRBV11-2 with TRBJ2-3, with D maybe TRBD2 (5 bases). The CDR3 covers 14 residues. V lost 5 bases to trimming and J lost 7 bases, with 16 bases between them. Looked up from germline, CDR1 is SGHAT and CDR2 is FQNNGV. CDR3 region: CASSTLAVGNTQYF. The CDR3, as DNA: TGTGCCAGCAGCACCCTGGCCGTCGGGAATACGCAGTATTTT.

This clonotype appeared a few times. This chain joins TRBV20-1 and TRBJ2-1, with a tentative D call TRBD2 (6 bases). CDR1 is DFQATT and CDR2 is SNEGSKA in the germline V gene (reference sequence). Trimming stripped 6 bases from V and 6 bases from J, with 18 bases between. This CDR3 has 14 amino acids. The CDR3 nucleotides read TGCAGTGCATTCGGGAGAGTCGTAGTCAATGAGCAGTTCTTC. Translating it yields CSAFGRVVVNEQFF.

This chain uses TRBV5-6 with TRBJ1-6; D might be TRBD1 (5 bases). CDR3 length: 15 residues. Trimming removed 1 base from V and 3 bases from J, with 8 bases in between. The germline V gene has CDR1 SGHDT and CDR2 YYEEEE. The chain's CDR3 is CASSLQGLYNSPLHF. The CDR3, as DNA: TGTGCCAGCAGCTTGCAGGGACTCTATAATTCACCCCTCCACTTT.

A word on this clonotype: One end of the junction is discordant with germline, which a read error may explain. This sequence joins TRBV28 and TRBJ2-7, with D possibly called TRBD1 or TRBD2 (5 bases each). CDR3 length: 16 residues. Germline CDR1 and CDR2: MDHEN and SYDVKM. The CDR3 spells CASSFLGRRRLYGQYF. CDR3 DNA sequence: TGTGCCAGCAGTTTCCTGGGACGGCGGAGACTTTACGGGCAGTACTTC.